One and the same sample provided the 28 T cell receptor beta chains below, sequenced in a study of Ad26.COV2.S vaccination and SARS-CoV-2 variants. Treatment noted: some 20 received Ad26.COV2.S at low or high dose, single or two shots; about 5 received placebo; per-sample allocation not given. Repertoires come from day 63 after the first vaccine or placebo injection. This table comes from immunoSEQ multiplex PCR, and its TCRdb copy is limited to in-frame clones, with some not included. The repertoire holds approximately 400,000 clones, approximately 85% seen once, with around 3% in the top ten. The material sequenced was peripheral blood, taken in a trial of Ad26.COV2.S vaccine versus placebo. The receptor set was obtained from a person aged 18-60 years who received the Ad26.COV2.S COVID-19 vaccine or a placebo.

This clone was seen a handful of times. J is TRBJ1-5 and V is TRBV10-2, with TRBD1 matching 7 bases. Germline lookup yields CDR1 WSHSY and CDR2 SAAADI. Trimming took 0 bases from V and 3 from J; bases not matched to a gene: 8. This CDR3 is 17 amino acids long. CDR3: CASSESRGGLNNQPQHF. CDR3 DNA sequence: TGCGCCAGCAGTGAGTCGAGAGGGGGCCTAAACAATCAGCCCCAGCATTTT.

The rearrangement uses TRBV9 and TRBJ2-2, with D hard to call. With 0 bases removed from V and 7 bases from J, the gap between germline ends came to 16 bases. This CDR3 is 16 amino acids long. Germline-derived CDR1 and CDR2 are SGDLS and YYNGEE. The chain's CDR3 is CASSVAQSSSGGELFF. DNA of the CDR3: TGTGCCAGCAGCGTAGCCCAATCTAGTTCTGGCGGGGAGCTGTTTTTT.

The CDR3 region has the DNA TGTGCCTGGAGTGAGGGAAGGGATCAGCCCCAGCATTTT. Residues: CAWSEGRDQPQHF. The rearrangement joins TRBV30 to TRBJ1-5; D is uncertain. V gave up 1 base and J gave up 5 bases, with 9 bases separating them. The V gene's germline CDR1 is GTSNPN and CDR2 SVGIG (reference sequence). CDR3 length equals 13 residues.

Of note for this clone: Other nucleotide sequences in the sample specify the same CDR3. The genes are TRBV18 and TRBJ1-1; D is uncertain. The length of the CDR3 is 14 residues. Trimming left V 0 bases short and J 2 bases short, with 7 bases between. Germline V gives CDR1 KGHSH, CDR2 LQKENI. The CDR3 loop reads CASSPPSGNTEAFF. The CDR3 nucleotides are TGTGCCAGCTCACCACCTTCAGGAAACACTGAAGCTTTCTTT.

This clone was detected a few times. The rearrangement uses TRBV10-1 and TRBJ2-7; D is perhaps TRBD2 (6 bases). There are 15 residues in the CDR3. Between the trimmed V and J ends, which lost 5 bases and 0 bases, there was a span of 14 bases. Germline V lookup: CDR1 WNHNN, CDR2 SYGVQD (reference sequence). The DNA for the CDR3 is TGCGCCAGCAGTAGGGGACTTAGCGTCTCCTACGAGCAGTACTTC. Encoded protein: CASSRGLSVSYEQYF.

This clone was observed once. This rearrangement joins TRBV2 to TRBJ1-2; the D gene is possibly TRBD1 (6 bases). CDR3 length: 14 amino acids. Trimming stripped 7 bases from V and 3 bases from J, with 15 bases between. The V gene's germline CDR1 is SNHLY and CDR2 FYNNEI. The CDR3 loop is CASTEWTEDYGYTF. DNA for the CDR3: TGTGCCAGCACCGAATGGACAGAAGACTATGGCTACACCTTC.

The sample holds one count of this clone. In DNA, the CDR3 is TGTGCCAGCAGAGACGACAAGTACACTGAAGCTTTCTTT. The encoded protein is CASRDDKYTEAFF. J is TRBJ1-1 and V is TRBV2; D gene ambiguous. Trimming stripped 6 bases from V and 3 bases from J, with 11 bases between. CDR3 length: 13 residues. Germline loops: CDR1 SNHLY, CDR2 FYNNEI.

The chain links TRBV6-2 or TRBV6-3 to TRBJ2-7; D is possibly TRBD1 or TRBD2 (5 bases each). The CDR3 length is 13 residues. Germline V gene data show CDR1 as MNHEY and CDR2 as SVGEGT. Between the trimmed V and J ends, which lost 1 base and 2 bases, there was a span of 6 bases. As DNA, the CDR3 is TGTGCCAGCAGTTACTGGGACGCCTACGAGCAGTACTTC. This sequence encodes CASSYWDAYEQYF.

The chain links TRBV5-3 to TRBJ2-7, with 15 bases identical to TRBD2. TRBV5-3 belongs to the ORF category, with a function that is uncertain. The V segment lost 1 base and the J segment 2 bases; nucleotides outside the gene matches: 10. The CDR3 sequence is 19 residues long. In DNA, the CDR3 is TGTGCCAGAAGCTTGCGATGTGGACTAGCGGGAGGGCCCCCCTACGAGCAGTACTTC. It encodes CARSLRCGLAGGPPYEQYF.

The J gene is TRBJ2-1, the V gene TRBV7-2; possibly TRBD1 for D (5 bases). This CDR3 is 18 amino acids long. Germline values: CDR1 SGHTA, CDR2 FQGNSA. V was pared by 5 bases and J by 0 bases, with 20 bases between. CDR3 bases: TGTGCCAGCAGCCGGCCTCACGAACAGGTTAGCTCCTACAATGAGCAGTTCTTC. Its translation is CASSRPHEQVSSYNEQFF. The variable domain in full, completed from reference TRBV7-2 and TRBJ2-1, reads GAGVSQSPSNKVTEKGKDVELRCDPISGHTALYWYRQSLGQGLEFLIYFQGNSAPDKSGLPSDRFSAERTGGSVSTLTIQRTQQEDSAVYLCASSRPHEQVSSYNEQFFGPGTRLTVL.

This chain links TRBV30 with TRBJ2-1; tentative D call: TRBD1 (5 bases). The CDR3 extends over 13 amino acids. V was cut by 0 bases and J by 7 bases, with 10 bases left in between. Looked up from germline, CDR1 is GTSNPN and CDR2 is SVGIG (reference sequence). The CDR3 here is CAWSVQVGNEQFF. The CDR3, as DNA: TGTGCCTGGAGTGTACAGGTGGGGAATGAGCAGTTCTTC.

The gene calls are TRBV7-9 and TRBJ1-2, with a possible D match to TRBD1 (6 bases). The CDR3 is 17 residues long. Trimming took off 0 bases at V and 4 bases at J, with 18 bases between the two ends. Germline CDR1 SEHNR, CDR2 FQNEAQ (reference sequence). The DNA for the CDR3 is TGTGCCAGCAGCTTAGCGGTGGGGAACAGGGACGTCTATGGCTACACCTTC. This gives the protein CASSLAVGNRDVYGYTF.

This clone was seen repeatedly, ten times or more. Relative to the germline gene, one junction end is altered; a read error may explain this. The rearrangement links TRBV5-1 to TRBJ1-4; weak D call: TRBD1 (6 bases). CDR1 SGHRS and CDR2 YFSETQ come from the germline V gene. The CDR3 runs 15 residues. CDR3 sequence reads: CASSPGGDTIEKLFF. DNA for the CDR3: TGCGCCAGCAGCCCCGGGGGGGACACTATTGAAAAACTGTTTTTT.

CDR3 sequence (DNA): TGTGCCAGCAGTTTATCCCCAGTATGGTATGGCTACACCTTC. Amino acids: CASSLSPVWYGYTF. The chain recombines TRBV27 with TRBJ1-2; D remains unclear. The CDR3 has 14 residues. Germline lookup yields CDR1 MNHEY and CDR2 SMNVEV (reference sequence). V gave up 0 bases and J gave up 5 bases, with 10 bases separating them.

A few counts support this clone. The chain links TRBV19 to TRBJ1-5; 9 bases are shared with TRBD1. The germline CDR1 and CDR2 sequences are LNHDA and SQIVND (reference sequence). The CDR3 runs to 17 residues. V was clipped by 6 bases and J by 0 bases; unmatched bases: 9. The CDR3 loop is CASRDRGFFISNQPQHF. For the CDR3, the DNA is TGTGCCAGTAGGGACAGGGGCTTTTTCATTAGCAATCAGCCCCAGCATTTT.

The chain is built from TRBV19 and TRBJ1-4; D gene uncertain. Trimming stripped 1 base from V and 0 bases from J, with 9 bases between. CDR1 LNHDA and CDR2 SQIVND come from the germline V gene (reference sequence). CDR3 size: 16 residues. The CDR3 DNA follows: TGTGCCAGTAGTATAGGCCCGGCGACAACTAATGAAAAACTGTTTTTT. Protein product: CASSIGPATTNEKLFF.

The J gene is TRBJ1-1, the V gene TRBV30, with D uncertain. V lost 2 bases to trimming and J lost 3 bases, with 7 bases between them. This CDR3 region has 12 residues. Germline assignment: CDR1 GTSNPN and CDR2 SVGIG (reference sequence). In DNA, the CDR3 is TGTGCCTGGAGTTACGGGGACACTGAAGCTTTCTTT. Protein product: CAWSYGDTEAFF.

The chain links TRBV19 to TRBJ1-5, with D hard to call. Trimming took off 5 bases at V and 5 bases at J, with 16 bases between the two ends. The germline V gene encodes CDR1 LNHDA and CDR2 SQIVND (reference sequence). The CDR3 spans 15 residues. CDR3 sequence (DNA): TGTGCCAGTAGTTTCCTCGGTAGAAACCATCAGCCCCAGCATTTT. Amino acid sequence: CASSFLGRNHQPQHF.

This chain uses TRBV28 with TRBJ2-1; tentative D call: TRBD1 (5 bases). Trimming removed 6 bases from V and 0 bases from J, with 30 bases in between. This CDR3 has 21 amino acids. Germline V lookup: CDR1 MDHEN, CDR2 SYDVKM. CDR3 DNA sequence: TGTGCCAGCAGCCACCCCCCGGAACACCAGGTCCGTGACAGCTCCTACAATGAGCAGTTCTTC. It specifies CASSHPPEHQVRDSSYNEQFF. The variable domain in full, completed from reference TRBV28 and TRBJ2-1, reads DVKVTQSSRYLVKRTGEKVFLECVQDMDHENMFWYRQDPGLGLRLIYFSYDVKMKEKGDIPEGYSVSREKKERFSLILESASTNQTSMYLCASSHPPEHQVRDSSYNEQFFGPGTRLTVL.

The rearrangement links TRBV7-8 to TRBJ2-1; D unclear. V lost 6 bases and J lost 3, with 12 bases in between. Germline V CDR1 and CDR2: SGHVS, FQNEAQ. This CDR3 is built from 14 residues. The CDR3 bases are TGTGCCAGCAGGACCCCGGAACACTACAATGAGCAGTTCTTC. Residues: CASRTPEHYNEQFF.

The chain uses TRBV20-1 and TRBJ2-1; 7 bases are shared with TRBD2. The junction had 2 bases not matched to a gene; V was cut back by 3 bases and J by 0 bases. Germline loops: CDR1 DFQATT, CDR2 SNEGSKA (reference sequence). CDR3 length: 14 residues. In DNA form, the CDR3 reads TGCAGTGCTAGTGGCGGGAGCTCCTACAATGAGCAGTTCTTC. Amino acids: CSASGGSSYNEQFF.

V and J are TRBV5-6 and TRBJ2-3, with D unclear. CDR1 SGHDT and CDR2 YYEEEE come from the germline V gene. Trimming pared 3 bases from V and 6 bases from J, leaving 17 bases between. This CDR3 has 15 residues. For the CDR3, the DNA is TGTGCCAGCAGCTCTGCCCGCCGAAGGGATGATACGCAGTATTTT. This sequence encodes CASSSARRRDDTQYF.

The chain carries TRBV11-2 and TRBJ1-3; TRBD1 matches at 9 bases. CDR3 length: 16 residues. V shed 5 bases and J 4 bases; nucleotides not matched to a gene: 9. Germline assignment: CDR1 SGHAT and CDR2 FQNNGV. For the CDR3, the DNA is TGTGCCAGCAGCCCAGGGACAGGGAGAGGAGGAAACACCATATATTTT. Its translation: CASSPGTGRGGNTIYF. Full variable domain (remainder filled in from reference TRBV11-2 and TRBJ1-3): EAGVAQSPRYKIIEKRQSVAFWCNPISGHATLYWYQQILGQGPKLLIQFQNNGVVDDSQLPKDRFSAERLKGVDSTLKIQPAKLEDSAVYLCASSPGTGRGGNTIYFGEGSWLTVV.

The V call is TRBV30, the J call TRBJ1-5; D ambiguous. CDR1 GTSNPN and CDR2 SVGIG come from the germline V gene (reference sequence). Trimming stripped 2 bases from V and 2 bases from J, with 7 bases between. The CDR3 sequence is 13 residues long. This CDR3 reads CAWSLTGNQPQHF. Written as DNA, the CDR3 is TGTGCCTGGAGTTTAACGGGCAATCAGCCCCAGCATTTT.

The chain joins TRBV12-3 or TRBV12-4 to TRBJ2-3, with no clear D. V lost 3 bases, J lost 0 bases, and 4 bases lay in between. There are 13 residues in the CDR3. The CDR3 loop reads CASSLVSTDTQYF. The CDR3 bases are TGTGCCAGCAGTTTGGTTAGCACAGATACGCAGTATTTT.

The V and J genes are TRBV4-1 and TRBJ2-2, with a possible D match to TRBD2 (5 bases). The V end was cut by 3 bases, the J end by 0 bases, with 20 bases between. The CDR3 is 19 amino acids. Germline V gene sequence: CDR1 MGHRA, CDR2 YSYEKL. CDR3: CASSHVRGMGPANTGELFF. Written as DNA, the CDR3 is TGCGCCAGCAGCCATGTACGGGGAATGGGCCCCGCGAACACCGGGGAGCTGTTTTTT.

This chain connects TRBV9 to TRBJ2-5, with TRBD1 as a possible D gene (7 bases). CDR3 length equals 19 residues. V lost 3 bases and J lost 6, with 30 bases in between. Germline V gives CDR1 SGDLS, CDR2 YYNGEE. CDR3 sequence: CASSATTIPGASRGQTQYF. CDR3 coding DNA: TGTGCCAGCAGCGCAACGACTATCCCGGGGGCTAGTAGGGGGCAGACCCAGTACTTC.

The rearrangement links TRBV10-3 to TRBJ2-7; TRBD2 matches 14 bases. Germline V gene data show CDR1 as ENHRY and CDR2 as SYGVKD. With 0 bases clipped from V and 4 bases from J, the junction kept 8 bases outside the gene matches. The CDR3 contains 18 residues. The CDR3 DNA reads as TGTGCCATCAGTGAGTCAATGGGACTAGCGGGAGTAGGATACGAGCAGTACTTC. Its protein product is CAISESMGLAGVGYEQYF.